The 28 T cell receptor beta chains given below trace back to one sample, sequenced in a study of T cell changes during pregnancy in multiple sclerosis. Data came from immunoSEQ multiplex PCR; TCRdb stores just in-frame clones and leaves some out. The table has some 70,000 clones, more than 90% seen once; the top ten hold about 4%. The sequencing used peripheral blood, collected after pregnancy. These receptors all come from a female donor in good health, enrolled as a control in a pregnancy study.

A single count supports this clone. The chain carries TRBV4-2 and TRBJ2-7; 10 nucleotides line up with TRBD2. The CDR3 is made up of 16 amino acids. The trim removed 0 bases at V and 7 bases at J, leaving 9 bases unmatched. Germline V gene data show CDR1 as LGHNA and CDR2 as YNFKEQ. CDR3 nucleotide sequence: TGTGCCAGCAGCCAAGATAAGCTAGCGGGGGAGCGGGAGCAGTACTTC. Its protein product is CASSQDKLAGEREQYF.

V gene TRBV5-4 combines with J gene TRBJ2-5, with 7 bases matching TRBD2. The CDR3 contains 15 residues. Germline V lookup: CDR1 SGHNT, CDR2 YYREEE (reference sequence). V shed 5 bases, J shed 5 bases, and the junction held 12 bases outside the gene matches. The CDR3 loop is CASRVGGRAVETQYF. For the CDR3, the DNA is TGTGCCAGCAGAGTGGGTGGGAGGGCCGTGGAGACCCAGTACTTC.

In DNA, the CDR3 is TGTGCCAGTAGTATAGGGACAGGGTACTCCTACGAGCAGTACTTC. This codes for CASSIGTGYSYEQYF. The chain joins TRBV19 to TRBJ2-7, with TRBD1 matching 8 bases. This CDR3 spans 15 amino acids. Per the germline V gene, CDR1 is LNHDA and CDR2 is SQIVND (reference sequence). With V trimmed by 1 base and J by 0 bases, 2 bases remained unmatched.

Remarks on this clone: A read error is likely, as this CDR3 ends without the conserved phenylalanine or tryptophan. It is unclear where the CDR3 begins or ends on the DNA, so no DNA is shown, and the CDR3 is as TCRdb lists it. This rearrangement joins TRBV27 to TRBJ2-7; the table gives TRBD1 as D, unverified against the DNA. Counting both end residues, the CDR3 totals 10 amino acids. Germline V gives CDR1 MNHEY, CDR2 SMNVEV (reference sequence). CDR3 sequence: CAGEPGQGSR.

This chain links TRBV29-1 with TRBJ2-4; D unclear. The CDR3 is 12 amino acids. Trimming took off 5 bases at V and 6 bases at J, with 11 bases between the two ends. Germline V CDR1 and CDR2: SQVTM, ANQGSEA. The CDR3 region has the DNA TGCAGCGTTATTTCGGGTGGAAACATTCAGTACTTC. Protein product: CSVISGGNIQYF.

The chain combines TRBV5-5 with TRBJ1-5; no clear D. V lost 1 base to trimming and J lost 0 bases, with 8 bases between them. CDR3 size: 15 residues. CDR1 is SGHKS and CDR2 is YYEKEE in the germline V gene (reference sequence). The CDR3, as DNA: TGTGCCAGCAGCTTGTCGGGTCGTAGCAATCAGCCCCAGCATTTT. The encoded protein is CASSLSGRSNQPQHF.

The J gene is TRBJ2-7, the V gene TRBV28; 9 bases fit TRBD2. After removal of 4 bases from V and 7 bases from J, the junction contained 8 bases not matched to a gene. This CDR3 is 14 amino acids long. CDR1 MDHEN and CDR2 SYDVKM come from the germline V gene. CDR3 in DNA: TGTGCCAGCAGTTCACCGGGACTAGCTTGGGAGCAGTACTTC. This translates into CASSSPGLAWEQYF.

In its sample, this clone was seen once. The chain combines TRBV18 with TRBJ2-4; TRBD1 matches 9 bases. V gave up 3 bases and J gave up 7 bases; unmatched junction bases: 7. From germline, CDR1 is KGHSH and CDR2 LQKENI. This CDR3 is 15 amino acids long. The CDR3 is CASSPRWDRENIQYF. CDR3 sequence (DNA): TGTGCCAGCTCACCCCGATGGGACAGGGAGAACATTCAGTACTTC. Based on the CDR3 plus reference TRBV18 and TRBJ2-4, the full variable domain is NAGVMQNPRHLVRRRGQEARLRCSPMKGHSHVYWYRQLPEEGLKFMVYLQKENIIDESGMPKERFSAEFPKEGPSILRIQQVVRGDSAAYFCASSPRWDRENIQYFGAGTRLSVL.

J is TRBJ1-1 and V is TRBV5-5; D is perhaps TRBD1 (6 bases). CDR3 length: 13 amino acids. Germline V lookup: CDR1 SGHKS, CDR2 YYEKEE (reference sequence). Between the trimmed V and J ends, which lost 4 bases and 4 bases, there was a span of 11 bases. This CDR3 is CASSLTGTTEAFF. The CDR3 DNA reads TGTGCCAGCAGCCTTACAGGGACCACTGAAGCTTTCTTT. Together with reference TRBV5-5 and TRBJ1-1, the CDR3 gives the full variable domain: DAGVTQSPTHLIKTRGQQVTLRCSPISGHKSVSWYQQVLGQGPQFIFQYYEKEERGRGNFPDRFSARQFPNYSSELNVNALLLGDSALYLCASSLTGTTEAFFGQGTRLTVV.

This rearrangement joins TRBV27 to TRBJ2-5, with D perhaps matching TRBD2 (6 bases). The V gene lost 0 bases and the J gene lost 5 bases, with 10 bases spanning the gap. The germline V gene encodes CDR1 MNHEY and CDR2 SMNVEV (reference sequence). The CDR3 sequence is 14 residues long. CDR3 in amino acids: CASSLSMTRETQYF. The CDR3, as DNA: TGTGCCAGCAGTTTATCGATGACTAGGGAGACCCAGTACTTC.

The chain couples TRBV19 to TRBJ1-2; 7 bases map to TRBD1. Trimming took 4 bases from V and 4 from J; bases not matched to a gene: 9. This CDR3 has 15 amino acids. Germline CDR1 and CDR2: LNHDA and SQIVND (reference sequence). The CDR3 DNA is TGTGCCAGTAGTACACATAGGGGGCGCGGCTATGGCTACACCTTC. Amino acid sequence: CASSTHRGRGYGYTF.

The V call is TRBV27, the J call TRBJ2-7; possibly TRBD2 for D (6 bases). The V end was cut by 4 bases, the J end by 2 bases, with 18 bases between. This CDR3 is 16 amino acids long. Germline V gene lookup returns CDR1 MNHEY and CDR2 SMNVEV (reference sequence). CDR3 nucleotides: TGTGCCAGCAGTTCTACCTCTTGGCGGAGGGCCTACGAGCAGTACTTC. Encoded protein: CASSSTSWRRAYEQYF.

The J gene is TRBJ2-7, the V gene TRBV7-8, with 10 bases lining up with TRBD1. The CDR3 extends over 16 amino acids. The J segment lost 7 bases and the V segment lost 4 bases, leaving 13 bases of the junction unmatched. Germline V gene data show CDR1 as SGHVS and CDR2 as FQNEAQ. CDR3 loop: CASSSKPPGTGVEQYF. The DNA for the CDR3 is TGTGCCAGCAGCTCCAAACCTCCCGGGACAGGGGTAGAGCAGTACTTC.

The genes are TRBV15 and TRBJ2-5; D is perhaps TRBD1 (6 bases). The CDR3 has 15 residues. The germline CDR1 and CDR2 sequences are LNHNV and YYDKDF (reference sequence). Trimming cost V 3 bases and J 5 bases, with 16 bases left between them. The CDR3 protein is CATSSGDTSLETQYF. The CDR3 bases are TGTGCCACCAGCAGCGGGGACACCTCCTTGGAGACCCAGTACTTC.

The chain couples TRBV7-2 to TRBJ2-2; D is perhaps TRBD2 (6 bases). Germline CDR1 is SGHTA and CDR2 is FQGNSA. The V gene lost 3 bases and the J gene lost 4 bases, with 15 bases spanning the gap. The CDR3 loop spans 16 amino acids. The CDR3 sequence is CASSLVAELITGELFF. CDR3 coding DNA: TGTGCCAGCAGCTTGGTAGCGGAATTAATCACCGGGGAGCTGTTTTTT.

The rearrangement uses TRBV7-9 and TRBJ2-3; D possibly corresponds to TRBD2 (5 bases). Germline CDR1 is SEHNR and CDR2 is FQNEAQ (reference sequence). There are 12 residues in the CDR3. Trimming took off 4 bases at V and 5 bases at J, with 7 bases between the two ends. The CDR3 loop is CASSSRGDTQYF. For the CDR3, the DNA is TGTGCCAGCAGCTCCCGGGGAGATACGCAGTATTTT.

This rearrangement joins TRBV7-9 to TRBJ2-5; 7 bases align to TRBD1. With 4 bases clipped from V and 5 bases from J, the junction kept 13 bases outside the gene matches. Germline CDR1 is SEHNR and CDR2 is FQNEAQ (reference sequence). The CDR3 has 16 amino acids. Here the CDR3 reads CASSSRTGWVRETQYF. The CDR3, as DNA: TGTGCCAGCAGCTCCAGGACAGGATGGGTGCGGGAGACCCAGTACTTC.

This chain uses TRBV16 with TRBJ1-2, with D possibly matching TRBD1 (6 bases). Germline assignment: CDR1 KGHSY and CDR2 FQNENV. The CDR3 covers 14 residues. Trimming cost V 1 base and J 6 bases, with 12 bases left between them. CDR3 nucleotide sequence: TGTGCCAGCAGCCAATTGGTCGCAGGGGATGGCTACACCTTC. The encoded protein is CASSQLVAGDGYTF.

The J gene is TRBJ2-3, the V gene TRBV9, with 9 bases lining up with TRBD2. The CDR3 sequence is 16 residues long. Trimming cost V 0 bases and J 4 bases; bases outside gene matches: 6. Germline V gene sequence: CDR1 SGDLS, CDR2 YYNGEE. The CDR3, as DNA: TGTGCCAGCAGCGTAGGCGGTAGCGGGAGCGCAGATACGCAGTATTTT. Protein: CASSVGGSGSADTQYF.

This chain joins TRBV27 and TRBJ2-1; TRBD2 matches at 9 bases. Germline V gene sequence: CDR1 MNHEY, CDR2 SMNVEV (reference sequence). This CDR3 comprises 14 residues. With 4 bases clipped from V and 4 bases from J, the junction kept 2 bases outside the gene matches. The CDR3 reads CASSSTSGYNEQFF. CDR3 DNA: TGTGCCAGCAGTTCGACTAGCGGATACAATGAGCAGTTCTTC.

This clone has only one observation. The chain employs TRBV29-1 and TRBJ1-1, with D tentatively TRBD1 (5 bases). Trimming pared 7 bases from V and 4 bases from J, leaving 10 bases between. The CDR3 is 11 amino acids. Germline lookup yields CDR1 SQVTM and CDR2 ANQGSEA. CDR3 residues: CSATGGTEAFF. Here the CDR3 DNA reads TGCAGCGCCACCGGGGGCACTGAAGCTTTCTTT.

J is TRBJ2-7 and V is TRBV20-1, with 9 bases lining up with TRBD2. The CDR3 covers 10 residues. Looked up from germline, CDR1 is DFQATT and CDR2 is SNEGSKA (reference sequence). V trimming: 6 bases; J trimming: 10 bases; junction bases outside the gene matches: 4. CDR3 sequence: CSALAGYQYF. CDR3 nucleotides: TGCAGTGCGCTAGCGGGGTATCAGTACTTC.

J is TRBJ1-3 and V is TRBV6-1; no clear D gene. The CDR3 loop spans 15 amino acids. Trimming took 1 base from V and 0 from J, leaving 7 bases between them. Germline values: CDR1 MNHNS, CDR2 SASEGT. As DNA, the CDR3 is TGTGCCAGCAGTGAAGACAGAATCTCTGGAAACACCATATATTTT. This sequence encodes CASSEDRISGNTIYF.

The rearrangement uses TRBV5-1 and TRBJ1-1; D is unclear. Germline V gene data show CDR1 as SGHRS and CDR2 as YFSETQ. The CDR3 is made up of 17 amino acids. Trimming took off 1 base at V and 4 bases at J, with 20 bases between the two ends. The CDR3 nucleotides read TGCGCCAGCAGCTTGTTGGTGTTAGGAGGGAGGGCCACTGAAGCTTTCTTT. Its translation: CASSLLVLGGRATEAFF.

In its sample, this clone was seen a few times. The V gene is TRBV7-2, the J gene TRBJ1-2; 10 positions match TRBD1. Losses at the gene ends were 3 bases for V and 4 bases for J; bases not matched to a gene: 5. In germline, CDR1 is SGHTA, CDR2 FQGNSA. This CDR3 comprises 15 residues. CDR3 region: CASSFLTGGGYGYTF. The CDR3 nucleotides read TGTGCCAGCAGCTTCTTGACAGGGGGCGGCTATGGCTACACCTTC.

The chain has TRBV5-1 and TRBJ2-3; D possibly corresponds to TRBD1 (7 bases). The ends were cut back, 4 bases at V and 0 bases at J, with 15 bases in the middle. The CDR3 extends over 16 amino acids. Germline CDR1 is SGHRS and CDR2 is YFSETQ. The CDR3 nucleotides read TGCGCCAGCAGCGCTTCAGGGGGGCGTAGCACAGATACGCAGTATTTT. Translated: CASSASGGRSTDTQYF.

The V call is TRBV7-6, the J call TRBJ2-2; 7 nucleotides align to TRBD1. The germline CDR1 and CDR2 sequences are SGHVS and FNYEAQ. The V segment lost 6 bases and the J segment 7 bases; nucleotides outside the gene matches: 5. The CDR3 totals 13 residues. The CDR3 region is CASSLDRLGELFF. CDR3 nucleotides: TGTGCCAGCAGTCTGGACAGGCTCGGGGAGCTGTTTTTT.

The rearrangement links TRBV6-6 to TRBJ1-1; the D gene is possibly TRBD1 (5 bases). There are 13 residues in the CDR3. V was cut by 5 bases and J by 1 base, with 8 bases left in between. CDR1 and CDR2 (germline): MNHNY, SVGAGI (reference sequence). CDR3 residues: CASSDGQNTEAFF. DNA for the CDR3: TGTGCCAGCAGTGATGGACAGAACACTGAAGCTTTCTTT.